The clone carrying this T cell receptor beta chain was counted only a few times. This sample stems from a study of blood T cell repertoires in COVID-19. Study at large: Samples of COVID-19 (acute and convalescent) were obtained from the United States, Italy and Spain. The analysed material was cDNA or gDNA that came from T cells, B-cell-depleted T cells, or PBMCs.

In the study's own analysis: The assay estimated nucleated cells by amplifying reference gene primers. The protocol was immunoSEQ multiplex PCR, while the TCRdb copy is restricted to in-frame clones and leaves out a portion. Clonal size and the V and J genes are those of that table, whereas D and trimming came from the DNA. The repertoire holds about 200,000 clones, with 80% to 90% as singletons. This TCR was recovered from a woman between 65 and 79 years old with acute or convalescent COVID-19. Material for sequencing was peripheral blood.

The CDR3 bases are TGTGCCAGCAGCCAAGTGCGCCATGAGCAGTACTTC. This translates into CASSQVRHEQYF. J is TRBJ2-7 and V is TRBV3-1 (or the pseudogene TRBV3-2); D gene ambiguous. Trimming took 1 base from V and 7 from J, leaving 8 bases between them. CDR3 length equals 12 residues. Germline V gives CDR1 LGHDT, CDR2 YNNKEL (reference sequence).